This T cell receptor beta chain was captured in a study of cytomegalovirus exposure and HLA in healthy donors. The V gene end was trimmed by 4 bases and the J gene end by 5 bases; junction bases not matched to a gene: 6. The germline V gene has CDR1 SGHRS and CDR2 YFSETQ. The CDR3 has 15 amino acids. 60 Vbeta and 13 Jbeta primers were used in PCR. Generated by immunoSEQ multiplex PCR, the TCRdb table keeps only in-frame clones and is missing some. Here the sample spans some 70,000 clones, around 72% being singletons. Study conclusions and caveats: Sequencing depth roughly uniform across donors was assumed in presence/absence analyses.

This clone has more than one count but fewer than ten. Its antigen is undetermined. The V and J genes are TRBV5-1 and TRBJ2-5, with 12 bases that match TRBD2. The receptor comes from a male donor in good health and CMV-seropositive. Sequencing used PBMCs. The CDR3 DNA is TGCGCCAGCAGCGGTGGACTAGCGGGGTGGGAGACCCAGTACTTC. This gives the protein CASSGGLAGWETQYF.